This TCR beta chain was identified in a study of cytomegalovirus exposure and HLA in healthy donors. With respect to this clone: The target antigen is unknown.

The germline V gene encodes CDR1 MNHEY and CDR2 SMNVEV (reference sequence). This CDR3 is built from 15 residues. V lost 3 bases to trimming and J lost 2 bases, with 11 bases between them. The PCR employed 60 Vbeta primers together with 13 Jbeta primers. Assay used: immunoSEQ multiplex PCR; TCRdb lists only in-frame clones, some missing. The sample lists around 150,000 clones, 64% occurring once. Study-wide results and caveats: TCR beta V- and J-gene trimming, according to a later analysis, was linked to a missense DCLRE1C variant. Reported findings show TCR beta sequences accurately forecast HLA-A and HLA-B alleles in most subjects. Later work found most CMV-associated TCR beta chains apparently HLA-restricted.

The receptor was isolated from a woman aged 25 to 39 in good health and CMV-seropositive. Sequencing was done on a sample of PBMCs. This chain joins TRBV27 and TRBJ2-1; D is perhaps TRBD1 (6 bases). The DNA of the CDR3 is TGTGCCAGCAGTTTCAGGGGCGGTGCCTACAATGAGCAGTTCTTC. It codes for CASSFRGGAYNEQFF.